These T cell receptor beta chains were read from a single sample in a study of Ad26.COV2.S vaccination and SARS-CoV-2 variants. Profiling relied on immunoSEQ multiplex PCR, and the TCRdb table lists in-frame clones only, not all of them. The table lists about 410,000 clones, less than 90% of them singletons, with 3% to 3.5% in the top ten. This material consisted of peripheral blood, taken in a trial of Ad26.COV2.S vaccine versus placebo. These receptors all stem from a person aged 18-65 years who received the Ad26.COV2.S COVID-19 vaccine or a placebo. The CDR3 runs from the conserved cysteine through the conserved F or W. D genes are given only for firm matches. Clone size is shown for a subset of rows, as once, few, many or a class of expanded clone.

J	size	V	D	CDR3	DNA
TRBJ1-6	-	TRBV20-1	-	CSASGGRADSPLHF	TGCAGTGCTAGTGGGGGCAGGGCCGATTCACCCCTCCACTTT
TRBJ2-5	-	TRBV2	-	CASSRVPQETQYF	TGTGCCAGCAGTAGGGTCCCCCAAGAGACCCAGTACTTC
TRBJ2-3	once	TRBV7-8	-	CASKTSLSTDTQYF	TGTGCCAGCAAGACATCCCTTAGCACAGATACGCAGTATTTT
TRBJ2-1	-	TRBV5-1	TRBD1	CASSSRQGAREQFF	TGCGCCAGCAGCTCTCGACAGGGGGCTCGGGAGCAGTTCTTC
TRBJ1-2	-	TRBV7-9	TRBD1	CASSHRDRGFNYGYTF	TGTGCCAGCAGCCACCGGGACAGGGGATTTAACTATGGCTACACCTTC
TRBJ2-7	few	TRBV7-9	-	CASSFSRGQAYEQYF	TGTGCCAGCAGCTTTTCGAGGGGCCAGGCCTACGAGCAGTACTTC
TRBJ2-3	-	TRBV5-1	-	CASSPGLGTDTQYF	TGCGCCAGCAGCCCGGGACTCGGCACAGATACGCAGTATTTT
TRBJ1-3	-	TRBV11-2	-	CASSLAPTRLGNTIYF	TGTGCCAGCAGCTTAGCCCCGACCCGTCTCGGAAACACCATATATTTT
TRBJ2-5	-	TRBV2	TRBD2	CASRASGAFQETQYF	TGTGCCAGCAGGGCTAGCGGGGCCTTTCAAGAGACCCAGTACTTC
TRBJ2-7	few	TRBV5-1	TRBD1	CASRQPGQGYEQYF	TGCGCCAGCAGACAACCGGGACAGGGTTACGAGCAGTACTTC
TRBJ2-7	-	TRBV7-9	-	CASSPMMLREPYEQYF	TGTGCCAGCAGCCCCATGATGTTGCGGGAACCCTACGAGCAGTACTTC
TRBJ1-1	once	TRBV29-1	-	CSVWRATEAFF	TGCAGCGTTTGGCGGGCTACTGAAGCTTTCTTT
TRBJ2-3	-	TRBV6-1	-	CASSEFTPDPPDF	TGTGCCAGCAGTGAGTTCACTCCGGACCCCCCCGACTTT
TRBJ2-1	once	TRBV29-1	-	CSGRGVGGEQFF	TGCAGCGGGCGAGGAGTAGGGGGTGAGCAGTTCTTC
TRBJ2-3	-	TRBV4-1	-	CASSQNTGNMKLDTQYF	TGCGCCAGCAGCCAAAACACAGGGAACATGAAGTTGGATACGCAGTATTTT
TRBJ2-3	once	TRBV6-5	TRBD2	CASMASGDPTDTQYF	TGTGCCAGCATGGCTAGCGGGGACCCCACAGATACGCAGTATTTT
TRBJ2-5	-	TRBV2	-	CASSGEGETQYF	TGTGCCAGCAGTGGGGAAGGGGAGACCCAGTACTTC
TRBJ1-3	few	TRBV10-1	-	CASSPDLSGNTIYF	TGCGCCAGCAGTCCGGACCTCTCTGGAAACACCATATATTTT
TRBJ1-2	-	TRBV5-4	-	CASIRRPNPKDYGYTF	TGTGCCAGCATCCGACGACCGAATCCTAAGGACTATGGCTACACCTTC
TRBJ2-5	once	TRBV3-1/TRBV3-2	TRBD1	CASSQIPGQQETQYF	TGTGCCAGCAGCCAAATACCGGGACAGCAAGAGACCCAGTACTTC
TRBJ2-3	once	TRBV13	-	CASSQTSGITDTQYF	TGTGCCAGCAGCCAAACTAGTGGTATCACAGATACGCAGTATTTT
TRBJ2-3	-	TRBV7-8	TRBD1	CASSLGQGGLSDTQYF	TGTGCCAGCAGCCTGGGACAGGGGGGGCTTTCCGATACGCAGTATTTT
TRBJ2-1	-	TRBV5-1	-	CASSLALQLDEQFF	TGCGCCAGCAGCTTGGCCCTCCAATTGGATGAGCAGTTCTTC